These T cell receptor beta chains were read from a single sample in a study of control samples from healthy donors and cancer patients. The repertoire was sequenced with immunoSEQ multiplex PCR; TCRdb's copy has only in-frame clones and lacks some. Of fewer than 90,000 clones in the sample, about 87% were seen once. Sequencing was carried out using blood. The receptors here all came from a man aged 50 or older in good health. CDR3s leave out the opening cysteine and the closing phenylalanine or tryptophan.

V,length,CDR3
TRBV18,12,ASSPSGLNTEAF
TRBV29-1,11,SVAMAAEYGYT
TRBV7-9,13,ASSDPRQGREKLF
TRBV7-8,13,ASSSGTSRADTQY
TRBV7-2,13,ASREGISSGEKLF
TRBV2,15,ASRDSTGGTVNTEAF
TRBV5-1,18,ASSLVRTGDPLSGNSPLH
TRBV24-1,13,ATSDLGQGAGELF
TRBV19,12,ASSMSGRADEQY
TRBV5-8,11,ASSLTGGAEAF
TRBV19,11,ASSTKQNQPQH
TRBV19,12,ASSILSGNQPQH
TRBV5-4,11,ASSPRTGSGYT
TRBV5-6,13,ASSLGGYSNQPQH
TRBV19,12,ASSISGVSYEQY
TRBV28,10,ASSSGSSGYT
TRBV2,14,ASSTSRGATTDTQY
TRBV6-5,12,ASSYLGTEYEQY
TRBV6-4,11,ASSATRTDTQY
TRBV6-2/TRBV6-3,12,ASSRTTFNQPQH
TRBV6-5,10,ASSYPGNGYT
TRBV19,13,ASSPVGQGYTEAF